Shown below are 21 T cell receptor beta chains from a single sample sequenced in a study of cytomegalovirus exposure and HLA in healthy donors. This PCR relied on a set of 60 Vbeta primers and 13 Jbeta primers. The protocol was immunoSEQ multiplex PCR, while the TCRdb copy is restricted to in-frame clones and leaves out a portion. The data hold about 170,000 clones, with over 60% observed a single time. The sequenced material came from PBMCs. Every receptor here comes from a girl aged 5-17 years in good health and CMV-seronegative.

This chain joins TRBV4-2 and TRBJ2-3; 15 positions match TRBD2. With V trimmed by 3 bases and J by 2 bases, 6 bases remained unmatched. CDR1 is LGHNA, CDR2 YNFKEQ, per germline. The CDR3 contains 18 residues. CDR3 nucleotides: TGTGCCAGCAGCCACCCGGGGACTAGCGGGGGGTTCACAGATACGCAGTATTTT. This codes for CASSHPGTSGGFTDTQYF.

This clone appeared a few times. At the DNA level, this CDR3 is encoded by other sequences in the same sample as well. V usage is TRBV25-1 and J usage is TRBJ1-6; D may be TRBD1 (6 bases). Trimming pared 5 bases from V and 10 bases from J, leaving 9 bases between. The CDR3 consists of 12 residues. Germline V gene lookup returns CDR1 MGHDK and CDR2 SYGVNS. CDR3 residues: CASSSGESPLHF. CDR3 DNA: TGTGCCAGCAGTTCAGGGGAATCACCCCTCCACTTT.

The chain has TRBV11-2 and TRBJ1-4; D gene unclear. This CDR3 has 15 residues. V lost 1 base, J lost 8 bases, and 14 bases lay in between. Germline-derived CDR1 and CDR2 are SGHAT and FQNNGV. CDR3 sequence (DNA): TGTGCCAGCAGCTTAGGGGCCGGGGTTAACGAAAAACTGTTTTTT. Encoded protein: CASSLGAGVNEKLFF. Looking up the rest from reference TRBV11-2 and TRBJ1-4 gives the full variable domain: EAGVAQSPRYKIIEKRQSVAFWCNPISGHATLYWYQQILGQGPKLLIQFQNNGVVDDSQLPKDRFSAERLKGVDSTLKIQPAKLEDSAVYLCASSLGAGVNEKLFFGSGTQLSVL.

This chain links TRBV27 with TRBJ1-1; D is possibly TRBD1 (6 bases). V lost 2 bases and J 5 bases, leaving 12 bases between the germline ends. Germline CDR1 MNHEY, CDR2 SMNVEV (reference sequence). This CDR3 contains 14 residues. CDR3 protein: CASSLPGVGTEAFF. CDR3 coding DNA: TGTGCCAGCAGTTTACCAGGGGTGGGGACTGAAGCTTTCTTT.

This clone appeared a single time. The chain has TRBV5-4 and TRBJ1-3; 7 bases fit TRBD1. Per germline, CDR1 SGHNT and CDR2 YYREEE (reference sequence). The length of the CDR3 is 15 residues. V lost 4 bases to trimming and J lost 0 bases; unmatched junction nucleotides: 4. This CDR3 reads CASSRGTASGNTIYF. CDR3 in DNA: TGTGCCAGCAGCCGAGGGACAGCCTCTGGAAACACCATATATTTT.

The chain employs TRBV27 and TRBJ1-2, with D possibly being TRBD1 (5 bases). This CDR3 is built from 15 residues. CDR1 is MNHEY, CDR2 SMNVEV, per germline (reference sequence). V was shortened by 4 bases and J by 1 base, with 13 bases between the two germline ends. CDR3 DNA sequence: TGTGCCAGCAGTTGGGCGGGGGAGAGTAACTATGGCTACACCTTC. It translates to CASSWAGESNYGYTF.

This chain links TRBV5-6 with TRBJ2-2; TRBD2 agrees at 7 bases. CDR1 is SGHDT, CDR2 YYEEEE, per germline. This CDR3 is 16 amino acids long. The J segment lost 3 bases and the V segment lost 0 bases, leaving 5 bases of the junction unmatched. The CDR3 DNA sequence: TGTGCCAGCAGCTTGGCGGCGACTAGCTACACCGGGGAGCTGTTTTTT. It encodes CASSLAATSYTGELFF.

Only a few counts were recorded for this clone. CDR3 protein: CASKDPGGSYEQYF. CDR3 bases: TGTGCCAGCAAAGATCCGGGGGGCTCCTACGAGCAGTACTTC. V is TRBV28 and J is TRBJ2-7; 7 bases match TRBD2. This CDR3 contains 14 residues. From germline, CDR1 is MDHEN and CDR2 SYDVKM. The junction had 6 bases not matched to a gene; V was cut back by 7 bases and J by 0 bases.

The chain links TRBV10-2 to TRBJ2-1, with 10 positions matching TRBD1. CDR3 length: 14 residues. Trimming removed 10 bases from V and 4 bases from J; junction bases left unmatched: 7. The germline gives CDR1 WSHSY, CDR2 SAAADI. DNA for the CDR3: TGCGCCATTATGACAGGGGGCCAGTACAATGAGCAGTTCTTC. Protein sequence: CAIMTGGQYNEQFF.

V gene TRBV6-1 combines with J gene TRBJ1-2; no clear D gene. This CDR3 contains 14 residues. V was shortened by 4 bases and J by 2 bases, with 11 bases between the two germline ends. Germline V gene lookup returns CDR1 MNHNS and CDR2 SASEGT. The DNA of the CDR3 is TGTGCCAGCAGTGTTGAGAGGCTCAACTATGGCTACACCTTC. This encodes CASSVERLNYGYTF.

This clone was picked up a small number of times. The chain uses TRBV9 and TRBJ2-3; possible D gene TRBD1, 5 bases. The ends were cut back, 5 bases at V and 6 bases at J, with 10 bases in the middle. The CDR3 covers 12 residues. CDR1 and CDR2 from the germline V gene are SGDLS and YYNGEE. The CDR3: CASRDSLDTQYF. In nucleotides, the CDR3 is TGTGCCAGCAGAGACAGTCTGGATACGCAGTATTTT.

This clone was observed once. Different DNA sequences within this sample yield the same CDR3. This chain joins TRBV29-1 and TRBJ1-1; D gene ambiguous. The CDR3 covers 11 residues. Per the germline V gene, CDR1 is SQVTM and CDR2 is ANQGSEA. The V and J ends lost 7 bases and 0 bases respectively, with 6 bases between them. CDR3 in DNA: TGCAGCGCAACAGTGAACACTGAAGCTTTCTTT. This encodes CSATVNTEAFF.

The chain couples TRBV30 to TRBJ1-5, with TRBD1 identical over 8 bases. Germline CDR1 GTSNPN, CDR2 SVGIG (reference sequence). The ends lost 4 bases at V and 9 bases at J; junction bases unmatched: 8. The CDR3 sequence is 13 residues long. In nucleotides, the CDR3 is TGTGCCTGGACGGCAGGGGGCAGAGGGCCCCAGCATTTT. This gives the protein CAWTAGGRGPQHF.

The J gene is TRBJ2-7, the V gene TRBV6-5; possible D gene TRBD1, 5 bases. Trimming left V 0 bases short and J 1 base short, with 7 bases between. The CDR3 length is 14 residues. CDR1 is MNHEY, CDR2 SVGAGI, per germline. Here the CDR3 reads CASSYSTESYEQYF. CDR3 DNA sequence: TGTGCCAGCAGTTACTCGACAGAATCCTACGAGCAGTACTTC.

V and J are TRBV6-1 and TRBJ1-4; 7 positions match TRBD1. The CDR3 is made up of 17 amino acids. Germline loops: CDR1 MNHNS, CDR2 SASEGT. V was clipped by 1 base and J by 3 bases; unmatched bases: 8. CDR3 region: CASSEVGQEFSNEKLFF. The CDR3 region has the DNA TGTGCCAGCAGTGAAGTAGGACAGGAGTTTTCTAATGAAAAACTGTTTTTT.

V gene TRBV11-2 combines with J gene TRBJ2-7; D unclear. Germline CDR1 reads SGHAT; CDR2 reads FQNNGV. CDR3 length equals 13 residues. The V and J ends lost 1 base and 0 bases respectively, with 4 bases between them. The CDR3 loop is CASSLGRSYEQYF. CDR3 nucleotide sequence: TGTGCCAGCAGCTTAGGTCGCTCCTACGAGCAGTACTTC.

V usage is TRBV30 and J usage is TRBJ1-5; perhaps TRBD1 as D (6 bases). The ends were cut back, 2 bases at V and 5 bases at J, with 13 bases in the middle. Germline V CDR1 and CDR2: GTSNPN, SVGIG (reference sequence). The CDR3 runs 14 residues. In nucleotides, the CDR3 is TGTGCCTGGAGTCCTCGTCACAGGGATCAGCCCCAGCATTTT. It translates to CAWSPRHRDQPQHF.

This sequence joins TRBV6-4 and TRBJ1-1, with D possibly TRBD1 on 5 matching bases. Looked up from germline, CDR1 is MRHNA and CDR2 is SNTAGT. V lost 2 bases and J lost 4, with 11 bases in between. CDR3 size: 14 residues. CDR3 loop: CASSDVGGSTEAFF. The DNA of the CDR3 is TGTGCCAGCAGTGACGTGGGGGGGAGCACTGAAGCTTTCTTT.

The V call is TRBV2, the J call TRBJ2-7, with D maybe TRBD1 (6 bases). Trimming removed 2 bases from V and 2 bases from J, with 10 bases in between. Germline assignment: CDR1 SNHLY and CDR2 FYNNEI. There are 14 residues in the CDR3. For the CDR3, the DNA is TGTGCCAGCAGTGAATCGACAGGTGCCTACGAGCAGTACTTC. Amino acid sequence: CASSESTGAYEQYF. The whole variable domain, remainder taken from reference TRBV2 and TRBJ2-7, is EPEVTQTPSHQVTQMGQEVILRCVPISNHLYFYWYRQILGQKVEFLVSFYNNEISEKSEIFDDQFSVERPDGSNFTLKIRSTKLEDSAMYFCASSESTGAYEQYFGPGTRLTVT.

The chain uses TRBV19 and TRBJ2-7, with 14 nucleotides matching TRBD2. CDR3 size: 18 residues. V lost 5 bases, J lost 2 bases, and 11 bases stayed unmatched. CDR1 and CDR2 from the germline V gene are LNHDA and SQIVND (reference sequence). CDR3 coding DNA: TGTGCCAGTAGTGCCTCCGGGACTAGCGGGGGCGCAACCTACGAGCAGTACTTC. Its translation is CASSASGTSGGATYEQYF.

This clone has a handful of counts. The rearrangement links TRBV6-5 to TRBJ2-7; 7 bases line up with TRBD2. V was clipped by 6 bases and J by 4 bases; unmatched bases: 12. This CDR3 is 15 amino acids long. Germline lookup yields CDR1 MNHEY and CDR2 SVGAGI. CDR3 in DNA: TGTGCCAGCAGGGTGGGGGGGGTGAGGGCTTACGAGCAGTACTTC. This sequence encodes CASRVGGVRAYEQYF.